The 4 T cell receptor beta chains below come from one sample, sequenced in a study of blood T cell repertoires in COVID-19. This table comes from immunoSEQ multiplex PCR, and its TCRdb copy is limited to in-frame clones, with some not included. Of fewer than 300,000 clones listed, around nine tenths are singletons. Material for sequencing was PBMCs or T cells enriched from blood (not recorded which). These receptors all stem from a woman aged 25 to 39 who had recovered from COVID-19.

V gene TRBV28 combines with J gene TRBJ2-7; possible D gene TRBD1, 5 bases. The CDR3 sequence is 13 residues long. Germline values: CDR1 MDHEN, CDR2 SYDVKM. Trimming shortened V by 7 bases and J by 3 bases, and 13 bases separated the two germline ends. CDR3 in amino acids: CASTPGQVYEQYF. CDR3 DNA: TGTGCCAGCACCCCAGGACAAGTCTACGAGCAGTACTTC.

The chain couples TRBV11-2 to TRBJ2-3; possible D gene TRBD2, 6 bases. Trimming shortened V by 1 base and J by 0 bases, and 11 bases separated the two germline ends. Germline CDR1 SGHAT, CDR2 FQNNGV. The CDR3 is 16 residues long. CDR3 region: CASSLVGSGSTDTQYF. The CDR3 nucleotides read TGTGCCAGCAGCTTAGTTGGTAGCGGTAGCACAGATACGCAGTATTTT.

The chain joins TRBV5-8 to TRBJ2-7, with D possibly matching TRBD1 (5 bases). The CDR3 is made up of 13 amino acids. CDR1 and CDR2 from the germline V gene are SGHTS and YDEGEE. The V and J ends lost 2 bases and 5 bases respectively, with 11 bases between them. CDR3 in amino acids: CASSFRGTDEQYF. The CDR3 DNA sequence: TGTGCCAGCAGCTTTAGGGGAACGGACGAGCAGTACTTC.

The rearrangement joins TRBV10-3 to TRBJ2-7; D is perhaps TRBD2 (5 bases). This CDR3 has 14 residues. Germline CDR1 is ENHRY and CDR2 is SYGVKD. Between the trimmed V and J ends, which lost 10 bases and 3 bases, there was a span of 19 bases. CDR3 amino acids: CATGEGPGSYEQYF. CDR3 in DNA: TGTGCCACCGGTGAGGGCCCGGGGAGCTACGAGCAGTACTTC.